The subject of this entry is one TCR beta chain. Presence of unique molecular identifiers characterized the TCR beta cDNA libraries. T cells numbering roughly 1 to 11 million yielded cDNA molecules that totaled approximately 500,000. TCRdb analysed the PCR reads with MiXCR anew, one entry per CDR3 protein. Seen here are about 560,000 distinct CDR3 sequences, about 40% observed once, and the top ten hold under 2%. This sample was taken from a study of post-analysis software for immune sequencing data. The sequenced sample consisted of blood. The TCR comes from a girl aged 5-17 years with multiple sclerosis.

As DNA, the CDR3 is TGCAGCGTTGTTGCCTTTTACGCGAGCGGGAGGGCCGACTACAATGAGCAGTTCTTC. Its protein product is CSVVAFYASGRADYNEQFF. This rearrangement joins TRBV29-1 to TRBJ2-1; 10 bases fit TRBD2. CDR1 is SQVTM and CDR2 is ANQGSEA in the germline V gene. CDR3 length equals 19 residues. V lost 4 bases to trimming and J lost 3 bases; unmatched junction nucleotides: 18.